This TCR beta chain was recovered during a study of T cells in Graves' hyperthyroidism and ophthalmopathy. Using RNA transcripts as the source, TCR beta CDR3 regions were amplified. The HTBI set primed first-round TCR CDR3 RT-PCR. TCRdb reanalysed the multiplex PCR reads using MiXCR and keeps one entry per CDR3 protein. The table shows around 350,000 distinct CDR3 sequences, with 20% to 25% occurring only once. Patients were aged 18 to 65, had disease duration under 2 months, and had newly diagnosed hyperthyroidism. Patients with uncontrolled infections, other autoimmune diseases, pregnancy or lactation were excluded. Germline assignment: CDR1 MNHEY and CDR2 SMNVEV (reference sequence). The V and J ends lost 2 bases and 2 bases respectively, with 10 bases between them. CDR3 size: 14 residues. Study-wide findings and caveats: Also found in blood were most expanded thyroid clonotypes above 0.001. Ophthalmopathy onset followed model prediction by a median approximately 6.2 months.

This clonotype was seen many times. What it recognizes is unknown. The receptor's source is a man aged 50 to 59 with Graves' hyperthyroidism. The genes are TRBV27 and TRBJ2-7; D is unresolved. Sequences were obtained from blood. The CDR3 loop reads CASSLADAAYEQYF. As DNA, the CDR3 is TGTGCCAGCAGTTTAGCGGACGCAGCCTACGAGCAGTACTTC.